This T cell receptor (beta chain) was obtained from a study of shared clonotypes between healthy human individuals. The protocol was immunoSEQ multiplex PCR, while the TCRdb copy is restricted to in-frame clones and leaves out a portion. This table has 2 million to 2.5 million clones, less than 95% appearing once. Germline V gene lookup returns CDR1 SGHDN and CDR2 FVKESK. Trimming left V 1 base short and J 0 bases short, with 6 bases between. The CDR3 contains 14 residues. The TCR comes from a man aged 18 to 29 in good health. Some clones in this sample may be carry-over from other donors' samples. The chain carries TRBV14 and TRBJ1-2; D is unresolved. The sample consisted of naive CD4+ T cells from PBMCs. Subset reported: CD45RA+ positively selected. CDR3: CASSQVASNYGYTF. The CDR3, as DNA: TGTGCCAGCAGCCAAGTAGCATCTAACTATGGCTACACCTTC. The complete variable domain, with remaining parts taken from reference TRBV14 and TRBJ1-2, reads EAGVTQFPSHSVIEKGQTVTLRCDPISGHDNLYWYRRVMGKEIKFLLHFVKESKQDESGMPNNRFLAERTGGTYSTLKVQPAELEDSGVYFCASSQVASNYGYTFGSGTRLTVV.